This TCR beta chain was retrieved from a study of OX40 agonist ivuxolimab in advanced cancers. Drawing of blood for sampling happened at baseline, at cycle 4 day 1, and at cycle 7 day 1. As regards this clone: Its target is not known.

Between the trimmed V and J ends, which lost 3 bases and 2 bases, there was a span of 14 bases. Germline V gene sequence: CDR1 MGHRA, CDR2 YSYEKL. The CDR3 is 16 residues long. Study-level results: CD4+ and CD8+ blood T cells expanded clonally by week 6 at 0.1 to 3.0 mg/kg. Partial responders at 0.1-3.0 mg/kg showed near-lowest clonal expansion.

Method: immunoSEQ multiplex PCR; TCRdb's copy keeps in-frame clones and lacks some. There are some 70,000 clones in the sample; 88% occur only once, and less than 1% lies in the top ten. The source of this sequence is an adult with an advanced solid tumor such as melanoma, head and neck, liver or kidney cancer. Material: CD4+ or CD8+ T cells sorted from blood, obtained in a trial of the OX40 agonist ivuxolimab. The chain carries TRBV4-1 and TRBJ2-1, with D perhaps given as TRBD1 or TRBD2 (5 bases each). CDR3 in amino acids: CASSQIGTATYNEQFF. The CDR3, as DNA: TGCGCCAGCAGCCAGATCGGGACGGCCACCTACAATGAGCAGTTCTTC.